One and the same sample provided the 7 T cell receptor beta chains below, sequenced in a study of cytomegalovirus exposure and HLA in healthy donors. 60 Vbeta and 13 Jbeta primers were used in PCR. TCRdb's table, derived via immunoSEQ multiplex PCR, lists solely in-frame clones and lacks some. The profile covers around 130,000 clones, with just under 75% appearing a single time and 6% to 8.5% taken by the ten largest. Sequenced sample: PBMCs. The source of these receptors is a man aged 40-50 years in good health and CMV-seropositive.

V is TRBV4-2 and J is TRBJ2-1; 8 bases are a match to TRBD2. The CDR3 runs 15 residues. Germline lookup yields CDR1 LGHNA and CDR2 YNFKEQ. J lost 7 bases, V lost 4 bases, and 9 bases had no gene match. The CDR3 bases are TGTGCCAGCAGCCCTGGGACTAGAGCCATAAATGAGCAGTTCTTC. This gives the protein CASSPGTRAINEQFF.

CDR3 sequence reads: CSVVGRTGGPDTQYF. In DNA, the CDR3 is TGCAGCGTTGTTGGACGGACAGGGGGTCCAGATACGCAGTATTTT. The V gene is TRBV29-1, the J gene TRBJ2-3, with 10 bases matching TRBD1. This CDR3 comprises 15 residues. V lost 4 bases to trimming and J lost 4 bases; unmatched junction nucleotides: 8. Germline CDR1 and CDR2: SQVTM and ANQGSEA.

This clone was counted between two and nine times. This sequence joins TRBV27 and TRBJ1-1; TRBD1 matches 8 bases. The CDR3 loop spans 14 amino acids. Trimming took 6 bases from V and 3 from J; bases not matched to a gene: 6. Germline CDR1 and CDR2: MNHEY and SMNVEV (reference sequence). As DNA, the CDR3 is TGTGCCAGCAGCAACAGGGGGTTGGACACTGAAGCTTTCTTT. Translation: CASSNRGLDTEAFF.

The chain links TRBV6-6 to TRBJ2-1; 10 bases align to TRBD1. In germline, CDR1 is MNHNY, CDR2 SVGAGI (reference sequence). With 2 bases clipped from V and 7 bases from J, the junction kept 5 bases outside the gene matches. The CDR3 spans 15 residues. This CDR3 reads CASSYPGQGQNEQFF. The DNA for the CDR3 is TGTGCCAGCAGTTACCCGGGACAGGGGCAAAATGAGCAGTTCTTC.

This chain joins TRBV5-1 and TRBJ2-5; D might be TRBD2 (5 bases). CDR1 and CDR2 (germline): SGHRS, YFSETQ. Trimming removed 2 bases at V and 4 bases at J, with 9 bases between. This CDR3 has 13 amino acids. The CDR3 DNA reads TGCGCCAGCAGCTTACAACTAGGAGAGACCCAGTACTTC. Its protein is CASSLQLGETQYF.

J is TRBJ1-2 and V is TRBV7-6, with 7 bases that match TRBD1. Trimming cost V 5 bases and J 7 bases; bases outside gene matches: 19. Germline V lookup: CDR1 SGHVS, CDR2 FNYEAQ. The CDR3 length is 17 residues. DNA of the CDR3: TGTGCCAGCAGCCAAATCGGGGTGACAGGGTCGGTCCGTGGCTACACCTTC. Protein product: CASSQIGVTGSVRGYTF.

The chain links TRBV29-1 to TRBJ2-3, with TRBD1 as a possible D gene (7 bases). CDR1 SQVTM and CDR2 ANQGSEA come from the germline V gene. V was pared by 4 bases and J by 1 base, with 15 bases between. The CDR3 is 15 residues long. CDR3: CSVVGGQLRTDTQYF. CDR3 nucleotides: TGCAGCGTTGTGGGGGGACAGTTACGCACAGATACGCAGTATTTT.